The source of this TCR beta chain is a study of blood T cell repertoires in COVID-19. Study overall: The samples span acute and convalescent COVID-19 from the United States, Italy and Spain.

Enrolment of Seattle patients took place during active infection, and they were followed longitudinally. This CDR3 region has 13 residues. The V gene lost 11 bases and the J gene lost 2 bases, with 13 bases spanning the gap. Germline V gene lookup returns CDR1 MDHEN and CDR2 SYDVKM. In the original workflow: Reference gene primer amplification in the assay estimated nucleated cell counts. Measured with immunoSEQ multiplex PCR; TCRdb has only the in-frame clones, and not every one. V, J and clone size are those of that table, while D and trimming were read from the DNA. The repertoire holds some 75,000 clones, with 75% to 90% as singletons.

Sequencing used peripheral blood. This TCR was sampled from a man aged 50 to 59 with COVID-19, enrolled during active disease. This sequence joins TRBV28 and TRBJ1-5, with D possibly being TRBD1 (5 bases). The CDR3 loop is CAGTGRGNQPQHF. The CDR3 DNA follows: TGTGCCGGAACAGGAAGGGGCAATCAGCCCCAGCATTTT.